This T cell receptor beta chain was obtained from a study of T cell responses to AZD1222 COVID-19 vaccine (dated by TCRdb to the early 2020s). Notes on the research overall: A total of over 230 trial participants underwent TCR sequencing, of whom 207 had received two doses of AZD1222 and some 26 had received two doses of the MenACWY control vaccine. Trial participants were enrolled into age subgroups of 18-55, 56-69 and 70-plus years, which contained roughly 150, 30 and 60 TCR-sequenced participants, respectively. The full study reports these points: Conclusions about previously exposed vaccinees are limited because only five to seven AZD1222 recipients were SARS-CoV-2 seropositive at baseline. Because no samples from the day 14 peak response were available, repertoires could be characterized only after the peak T cell response. Vaccine-associated CD4 TCRs spanned the whole spike protein, with dominant responses in regions 160-218 and 743-854. The 56-69-year group was small, and its depth increase did not reach significance, likely because of low power. After two AZD1222 doses, both the breadth and the depth of spike-specific TCRs were significantly higher than at day 0 and than in MenACWY recipients. Participants were mostly white British and included more females than males, and it was suggested by the authors that clonal diversity may have been underestimated. Epitopes outside the regions mutated in the B.1.351 and B.1.1.7 variants were reportedly recognized by nearly half of the unique spike-specific TCRs.

Read against the paper, the sample's time point label means: about 28 days (+/-7) after the second vaccine dose. The sample's treatment or condition label, in plain terms: meningococcal conjugate vaccine given as trial control. Samples from vaccinated people were obtained from the UK trials COV001 and COV002, which included a single-blind randomized controlled phase 2/3 trial of AZD1222 (ChAdOx1 nCoV-19) in healthy adults. For TCRbeta chain sequencing, PBMC samples from trial participants were taken at day 0 and at day 28 after the second dose. This clone is a singleton in its sample. The clone's antigen remains unknown. No much larger clonotype is one base removed from it; base qualities were not supplied. Sequences LGHNA (CDR1) and YSLEER (CDR2) are obtained from the germline V gene. V and J lose 5 bases and 8 bases, and a span of 15 bases separates them. Inclusive of the bounding cysteine and phenylalanine, the CDR3 is 14 residues long. Only CDR3 DNA is held: 42 bases, read in frame from base 1.

The CDR3 regions of human TCRbeta chains were analyzed by immunosequencing. The original pipeline was this. Repertoire TCRs were matched against a reference library of SARS-CoV-2-specific TCRs generated with the MIRA antigen-specificity platform. Breadth was defined as the fraction of unique TCRs that were SARS-CoV-2-associated, and depth was defined as the fraction of total T cells that were SARS-CoV-2-associated. Using the MIRA data, every spike-specific TCR was mapped to the spike region that the TCR reacted to and assigned to either a CD4 or a CD8 class. Log10-transformed breadth and depth values were compared by one-way ANOVA with Sidak's multiple comparisons tests. The table comes from immuneACCESS by way of TCRdb, which keeps in-frame sequences with V and J called. Part of the clones is missing from these tables; in studies checked, under half for an unresolved V gene and the rest for unknown reasons. The V and J calls and clone size come from that table; D and trimming were worked out from the DNA. This sample holds about 140,000 clones; 75% to 85% were observed only once. The ten largest clones represent 6.5% to 8.5% of the sample.

This sequence originates from an adult who received the MenACWY meningococcal vaccine as a control. This chain is built from TRBV4-3 and TRBJ1-4, and possibly TRBD1, on 5 matching bases. The sequencing here drew on peripheral blood, taken 28 days after the second dose of the MenACWY control vaccine. The bases read TGCGCCAGCAGCTTGGGGCCTCAGTGGGAAAAACTGTTTTTT. It specifies CASSLGPQWEKLFF.